This TCR beta chain was sequenced for a study of blood T cells in healthy people across ages. Peripheral blood samples of roughly 9.8 milliliters were drawn from each donor. Each sample gave at least 7 million isolated PBMCs. The amount of total RNA extracted per sample was at least 5.5 micrograms. A second PCR of roughly 7 to 11 cycles used a sample-barcoded 5' primer and a J-beta primer mix. Each cDNA molecule carried a tag from a template-switch adaptor that contained 12 random nucleotides. TCRdb processed the 5' RACE reads anew with MiXCR; each CDR3 protein has one entry. The sample contains about 670,000 distinct CDR3 sequences, more than 45% of which appear only once. Germline CDR1 MDHEN, CDR2 SYDVKM. Trimming cost V 6 bases and J 0 bases, with 8 bases left between them. CDR3 size: 13 residues.

V usage is TRBV28 and J usage is TRBJ1-1; D is unresolved. Sequencing was done on a sample of blood. This TCR was recovered from a woman older than 75 in good health. CDR3 loop: CASSGSMNTEAFF. CDR3 sequence (DNA): TGTGCCAGCAGCGGGAGTATGAACACTGAAGCTTTCTTT.